This T cell receptor (beta chain) stems from a study of cytomegalovirus exposure and HLA in healthy donors (dated by TCRdb to 2017 to 2019). For context, the study as a whole: According to an earlier analysis of several hundred of the donors, about 179 million T cells yielded 90 million to 140 million unique TCR beta sequences and 276 Gb of sequence data. A later analysis re-analyzed previously published TCR beta repertoires from approximately 670 donors and added high-resolution HLA genotyping to study TCR occurrence patterns. The number of typed donors differed by locus: about 629-630 for A, B, C, DRB1 and DQB1; some 500 for DQA1; about 600 for DPA1; and roughly 490 for DPB1. All discovery cohort repertoires had been generated on a single sequencing platform. Roughly five DR-DQ haplotypes were handled as single units for association and clustering, since linkage in the cohort was strong. A separate validation cohort of roughly 120 different subjects was used in addition to the 666-subject first cohort. Of the roughly 410 genotyped donors, over 80% were placed in the genetic ancestry cluster associated with self-reported Caucasian donors. An earlier analysis of fewer than 700 of the donors applied high-throughput TCR beta sequencing to assess whether each TCR beta V gene segment acted as functional or pseudogenic. In a later genetic analysis, genome-wide SNP genotypes for about three fifths of the 666 donors were used, and that subset was treated as a discovery cohort. The T cell repertoires of some 670 subjects were profiled by immunosequencing and related to cytomegalovirus serostatus. The later analysis used no new phenotypic data to find candidate immune exposures, relying instead on TCR beta sequences and their occurrence across donors. Alongside the repertoire data, information on donor age, sex, ethnicity and CMV serostatus was compiled. HLA typing covered class I and class II loci at four-digit resolution. The aim of the study was to test whether cataloging public T cell receptors could identify signatures of past pathogen exposure. On average, roughly 240,000 unique TCR beta nucleotide sequences were sequenced per donor among about 400 genotyped donors of the cohort, with 15% to 20% of those sequences being non-productive. About 320 gigabases of sequencing data and tens of millions of unique TCR sequences were included in an early release covering about 700 HLA-typed donors. To predict cytomegalovirus infection status, the study combined high-throughput TCR immunosequencing, statistical association of individual TCRs with disease status, and machine learning.

V loses 8 bases, J loses 7 bases, and the germline ends lie 30 bases apart. Per the germline V gene, SNHLY is the CDR1 and FYNNEI is the CDR2. From cysteine to phenylalanine, the CDR3 is 18 amino acids long. Just CDR3 DNA is preserved here, 54 bases in frame from base 1. In total, 600 or so healthy bone marrow donors made up the cohort. At the time of sampling, every cohort member was nominally healthy, though immune exposures that went unrecorded were likely present. The donor tested CMV seronegative and was one of the 352 seronegative cohort members. A peripheral blood sample was collected from each donor, and TCR beta sequencing was performed on peripheral blood mononuclear cells. Genomic DNA extraction from the blood cell samples was performed with the Qiagen DNeasy Blood Extraction Kit. Study-wide findings and limitations: Only TCR beta chains were sequenced in this cohort, and the absence of alpha or paired-chain data limited detectable features. CMV serostatus was the only immune exposure information available for the cohort. Several of the top co-occurrence clusters appeared to be linked to parvovirus B19, influenza, CMV and Epstein-Barr virus, according to a later analysis. In a later analysis, TCR association rates were found to vary across HLA loci, with the most associated TCRs seen for DRB1 alleles and the fewest for HLA-C alleles. Linkage disequilibrium might explain the correlated functional status among segregating V segments, but an unknown experimental factor could not be ruled out. Because counts were too low, roughly 16 rarely observed V segments, including chromosome 9 orphons, were excluded from the earlier analysis of about 500 of the donors. An earlier analysis of approximately 540 of the donors showed that most TCR beta V segments appeared in productive rearrangements either about 87% or about 30% of the time, which broadly matched IMGT annotations. According to a later analysis, most CMV-associated TCR beta chains appeared to be HLA-restricted, and the HLA associations seemed to be driven largely by CMV exposure. In vitro tests confirmed that a few of the cytomegalovirus-associated TCR beta chains recognize cytomegalovirus antigens. A later analysis associated 16,951 TCR beta sequences with specific HLA alleles at a false discovery rate of 0.05. A total of roughly 160 TCR beta chains were listed by the study as associated with cytomegalovirus. Because HLA typing was unavailable for some donors at each locus, only the typed subset was used in association tests. V-gene and J-gene trimming of TCR beta chains was associated with a missense DCLRE1C variant in a later genetic analysis, and the association was replicated in an independent cohort. The classifier was reported to diagnose cytomegalovirus status with high specificity and sensitivity in both the original and validation cohorts. Because the 87-base-pair reads could not distinguish some IMGT-functional V segments, including TRBV6-2 and TRBV6-3, those segments were excluded. The presence/absence analyses assumed that sequencing depth was roughly uniform across donors, and that assumption may not be true. Most TCR sequences were seen in very few donors, while some public TCRs were found in many individuals. According to a later genetic analysis, donors in an Asian-associated ancestry cluster had fewer N-insertions in productive TCRs than the roughly 700-donor mean. A further reported finding was that TCR beta sequences accurately predicted the HLA-A and HLA-B alleles for most subjects in the first cohort. A cluster of highly shared sequence variants was judged likely to be a technical artifact of the sequencing pipeline. A later analysis found that HLA-associated TCR beta chains were more clonally expanded and had lower generation probabilities than equally common non-associated chains. According to the authors, the approach could potentially be generalized to other disease states and immunological phenotypes. When HLA alleles, especially DR and DQ, strongly co-occurred, attributing TCR associations to individual alleles was difficult.

The library was generated by the immunoSEQ multiplex PCR assay. For the multiplex PCR, a mixture combining 60 forward primers for TCR Vbeta segments and 13 reverse primers for TCR Jbeta segments was used. A multiplex PCR assay on genomic DNA amplified the CDR3 region of rearranged TCR beta genes. Amplified TCR beta libraries were sequenced as 87-base-pair reads on the Illumina HiSeq System. Per the original workflow: Across the 500 to 700 repertoires, a later analysis counted roughly 77 million unique TCR beta chains, 8.5 million to 12 million of which were shared by at least two donors. Raw reads were error-corrected and collapsed into unique sequences with a nearest-neighbor algorithm that merged closely related sequences to remove PCR and sequencing errors. CDR3 sequences were aligned to IMGT reference sequences to assign V, D and J gene segments. For a sequence to be retained, at least a six-nucleotide match to both a V gene segment and a J gene segment was required. Rearrangements were called productive when the CDR3 lacked stop codons and stayed in frame with V and J; all others were non-productive. Following IMGT convention, CDR3 was defined as the stretch from the second conserved V-encoded cysteine to the conserved J-encoded phenylalanine. Sequences without an unambiguous match to a single V gene segment were excluded from the earlier analysis of over 500 of the donors. In an earlier analysis of some 590 of the donors, a V segment was called functional when productive rearrangements were above 56.7%, and segregating when the standard deviation between donors exceeded 5%. A statistical classification framework was developed to diagnose cytomegalovirus status using the catalog of TCR beta chain sequences. V and J gene assignment, in a later analysis, came from comparing TCR nucleotide sequences with IMGT/GENE-DB human TR gene sequences. The TCRdist pipeline was used in a later analysis to assign CDR3 sequences and most-parsimonious VDJ recombination scenarios. In a later analysis, each TCR beta chain was defined by its CDR3 amino acid sequence together with its V-gene family, and reads lacking a unique V-gene family were excluded. To address suspected cross-contamination and a sequencing artifact, a later analysis removed roughly 640 highly shared, low-generation-probability nucleotide sequences. In a later analysis, a clonal expansion index was calculated for each public chain from normalized within-repertoire ranks of inferred template counts. Generation probabilities in a later analysis came from a VDJ recombination model fitted to out-of-frame rearrangements, and those results were checked against IGoR. In a later analysis, TCR-TCR, TCR-HLA and TCR-CMV co-occurrence was scored with hypergeometric tests, and a repertoire-size bias correction was applied to TCR pairs. In a later analysis, false discovery rates were estimated by permuting HLA or CMV assignments 20 times. In a later analysis, co-occurring TCRs were grouped with DBSCAN, and TCRdist sequence similarity was added when clustering was performed within HLA-allele-positive subsets. Co-occurrence clustering excluded repertoires with fewer than 30,000 or more than 120,000 public chains, plus five with anomalous nucleotide sharing. Drawn from immuneACCESS, this table holds only the in-frame rearrangements with V and J called that TCRdb kept. Clones are partly lost; checked studies trace under half to an unresolved V gene and leave the rest unexplained. Clonal size and the V and J genes are those of that table, whereas D and trimming came from the DNA. This sample gives over 120,000 clones in total; more than 75% of them show up just once. The leading ten clones occupy roughly 2.4% of the sample.

Turning to this clone: Its antigen target is currently unknown. The input lacks base qualities; no much larger clone sits a single base away.

Here the chain combines TRBV2 and TRBJ1-5, with a tentative D gene TRBD1 over 6 matching bases. The material sequenced was PBMCs. This TCR derives from a man in his forties or fifties in good health and CMV-seronegative. The CDR3 reads as follows: CASSPPGHNLVVGQPQHF. The sequenced DNA: TGTGCCAGCTCTCCTCCGGGACACAACTTGGTGGTGGGGCAGCCCCAGCATTTT.